This T cell receptor beta chain was sequenced during a study of blood T cells in healthy people across ages (dated by TCRdb to the mid-2010s). For the wider study: In model experiments, template switching captured about one uniquely barcoded TCR beta cDNA molecule for every two T cells. Using deep sequencing normalized with unique cDNA molecular identifiers, the study measured how TCR beta repertoire diversity changes with age. The donors were split into four age groups: young (average 16 years), middle-aged (roughly 40), aged (about 62) and long-lived (approximately 80). To avoid experimental bias, donors of different ages were randomly spread across the sequencing lanes. The study analyzed two additional independent replicas of 1 million unique cDNA reads from the same blood draw for two donors, one aged 18 to 30 and one aged 80 or older. Paper-wide results and their limitations: There was a strong correlation between observed TCR beta diversity and the percentage of naive T cells measured by flow cytometry. Bulk unsorted PBMC profiling prevented conclusive comparison of naive and antigen-experienced compartments. Compared with the aged group, the long-lived group had more naive CD4+ T cells, fewer expanded clones and increased TCR diversity, suggesting age selection. As age increased, observed TCR beta diversity per million T cells dropped in a roughly linear way, and a significant reduction was already evident by age roughly 40. Because donor CMV infection status was unknown, age-related changes in expanded clonotypes were potentially confounded. Estimates of total diversity from one million sequenced T cells were regarded as lower bounds and underestimates.

This clonotype was observed a handful of times. It lacks a known antigen. Base qualities were left out, and no much larger clone turns up one base away. Donors were a few dozen systemically healthy Caucasian individuals from Russia aged roughly 6 to 90 years. Ten milliliters of peripheral blood were collected from each donor into EDTA-treated Vacutainer tubes. PBMCs were isolated by Ficoll-Paque density-gradient centrifugation, with at least 7 million obtained per sample. Total RNA was extracted from PBMCs with Trizol reagent, with at least 5.5 micrograms obtained per sample. For every donor, flow cytometry on a PBMC aliquot measured the percentage of naive CD45RAhigh/CD27high T cells. Trimmed from V: 0 bases; trimmed from J: 2 bases; junction bases lacking a gene match: 9. The germline V gene (reference sequence) supplies CDR1 DFQATT and CDR2 SNEGSKA. The CDR3 runs 17 amino acids, cysteine and phenylalanine included. Only the CDR3 portion is preserved as DNA: 51 bases, with reading frame beginning at the first base.

The method was 5' RACE. Data came from an Illumina HiSeq 2500. A second PCR of about 6 to 11 cycles was run with a J-beta primer mix and a sample-barcoded 5' primer. A template-switch 5' adaptor carrying 12 random nucleotides introduced a unique molecular identifier onto each TCR beta cDNA molecule. At least 2.5 million CDR3-containing paired-end reads were obtained from each sample. First-strand cDNA synthesis was performed from all RNA using the Mint cDNA synthesis kit, with priming by a TRBC-specific oligonucleotide. Following uracil-DNA glycosylase treatment, a first 18-cycle PCR with universal primers M1SS and BC2_uni_R was performed on all cDNA. Under the source paper's analysis protocol: Each sample was normalized by randomly selecting 1 million high-quality reads, each carrying a distinct molecular identifier. Reads sharing molecular identifiers were discarded rather than binned into consensus sequences. MiTCR, set to a Q25 quality threshold and the strictest error-elimination algorithm, was used for CDR3 identification, clonotype clustering and error correction. A nonparametric unseen species model with Euler transformation was used to estimate lower-bound total TCR beta diversity. The raw public data were reprocessed by TCRdb itself: fastp quality trimming at Q25, MiXCR clonotype calling, in-frame beta chains only. For every CDR3 protein sequence, its rows merge into one entry that carries the most common genes and DNA. None of the V and J calls come from the authors' own analysis; TCRdb made them. The sample profile shows some 1.5 million distinct CDR3 sequences; roughly 27% of them were found once. The ten largest clones capture 7.7% of the sample.

Recombination joined TRBV20-1 with TRBJ2-5, with 10 bases matching TRBD2. Sequencing was performed on blood. This receptor was taken from a woman aged 25 to 39 in good health. In nucleotide form, the sequence is TGCAGTGCTAGAGACCTCCCTAGCGGGGGAGCACAAGAGACCCAGTACTTC. It translates as CSARDLPSGGAQETQYF.